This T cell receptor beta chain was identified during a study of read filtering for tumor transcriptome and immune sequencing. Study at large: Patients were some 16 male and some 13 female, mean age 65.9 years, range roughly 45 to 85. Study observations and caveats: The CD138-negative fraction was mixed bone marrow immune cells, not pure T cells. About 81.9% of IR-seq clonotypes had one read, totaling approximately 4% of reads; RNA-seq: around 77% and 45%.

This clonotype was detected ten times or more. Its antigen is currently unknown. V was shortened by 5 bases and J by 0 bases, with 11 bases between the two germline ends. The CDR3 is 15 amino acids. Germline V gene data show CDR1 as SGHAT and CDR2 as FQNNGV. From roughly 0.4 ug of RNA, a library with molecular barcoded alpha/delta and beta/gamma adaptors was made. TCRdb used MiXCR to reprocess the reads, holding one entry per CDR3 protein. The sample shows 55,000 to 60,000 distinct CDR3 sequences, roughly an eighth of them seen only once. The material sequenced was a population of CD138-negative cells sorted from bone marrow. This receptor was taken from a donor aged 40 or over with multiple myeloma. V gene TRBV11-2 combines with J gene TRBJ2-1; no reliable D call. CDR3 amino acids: CASSKDMSSYNEQFF. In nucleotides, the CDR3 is TGTGCCAGCAGCAAAGACATGAGCTCCTACAATGAGCAGTTCTTC.